The rows below give T cell receptor beta chains drawn from one sample of a study of T cells after yellow fever vaccination. TCRdb re-called the 5' RACE reads through MiXCR, storing one row per CDR3 protein. This sample has nearly 550,000 distinct CDR3 sequences, with under 25% found just once. This sample comprised PBMCs, obtained 15 days after the yellow fever booster vaccination. Receptors were obtained from a man in his thirties or forties who received the YFV17D yellow fever vaccine. The CDR3 runs from the conserved cysteine through the conserved F or W. D genes are given only for firm matches. Clone size is shown for a subset of rows, as once, few, many or a class of expanded clone.

CDR3nt | CDR3aa | j_gene | v_gene | abundance | d_gene
TGCAGCGTCGGCCTGAAGGGTACCAGCGTGCAGTACTTC | CSVGLKGTSVQYF | TRBJ2-7 | TRBV29-1 | NA | NA
TGTGCCAGCAGTTACTCAGTTCGGGGGGTCGGTACTGAAGCTTTCTTT | CASSYSVRGVGTEAFF | TRBJ1-1 | TRBV6-5 | NA | NA
TGTGCCAGCAGCTTCCGACTAGCGGGAGTCGGCAATGAGCAGTTCTTC | CASSFRLAGVGNEQFF | TRBJ2-1 | TRBV7-9 | few | TRBD2
TGCAGTGCTAGAGACCCTAGCGAGACATACAATGAGCAGTTCTTC | CSARDPSETYNEQFF | TRBJ2-1 | TRBV20-1 | NA | NA
TGTGCCAGCAGTTATCGACCCGGGACTAGCGGGACCAATGAGCAGTTCTTC | CASSYRPGTSGTNEQFF | TRBJ2-1 | TRBV6-5 | NA | TRBD2
TGTGCCAGCACGGCCGGGGACAGGTTGATCTACTTC | CASTAGDRLIYF | TRBJ2-7 | TRBV25-1 | NA | TRBD1
TGCAGTGCTAGTCTCCCCTCTGGGACTAGGTCTTACGAGCAGTACTTC | CSASLPSGTRSYEQYF | TRBJ2-7 | TRBV20-1 | few | TRBD2
TGTGCCAGTTGCCTCAGCGGTACCCAAGAGACCCAGTACTTC | CASCLSGTQETQYF | TRBJ2-5 | TRBV6-1 | NA | NA
TGTGCCAGCAGCCCGAGGGAGGCCGGGGAGCTGTTTTTT | CASSPREAGELFF | TRBJ2-2 | TRBV7-3 | many | NA
TGTGCCAGCAGCGTAGGGACTAGCGGACTACTCGGGGAGACCCAGTACTTC | CASSVGTSGLLGETQYF | TRBJ2-5 | TRBV7-2 | few | TRBD2
TGTGCCAGCAGTCTTAGCGGGAGGCTTACCGGGGAGCTGTTTTTT | CASSLSGRLTGELFF | TRBJ2-2 | TRBV12-3/TRBV12-4 | few | TRBD2
TGCGCCAGCAGTCAGATACGCGCGGCTAATGAAAAACTGTTTTTT | CASSQIRAANEKLFF | TRBJ1-4 | TRBV10-2 | NA | NA
TGTGCCAGCACCCTAGATATGTCCTACGAGCAGTACTTC | CASTLDMSYEQYF | TRBJ2-7 | TRBV7-8 | NA | NA
TGTGCCAGCACAACCGGGAGTTCGCGCGAGCAGTACTTC | CASTTGSSREQYF | TRBJ2-7 | TRBV5-6 | NA | NA
TGCGCCAGCAGTCATAATTCCAGGGACAGGGTGGAGACCCAGTACTTC | CASSHNSRDRVETQYF | TRBJ2-5 | TRBV23-1 | NA | TRBD1
TGTGCCAGCGGTGACAGGGGAAACACAGATACGCAGTATTTT | CASGDRGNTDTQYF | TRBJ2-3 | TRBV28 | NA | TRBD1
TGTGCCAGCACAGGGACAAACTATGGCTACACCTTC | CASTGTNYGYTF | TRBJ1-2 | TRBV9 | NA | NA
TGTGCCAGCAGCTTAGCGGGAGGCAGGAGTAGTCAGCCCCAGCATTTT | CASSLAGGRSSQPQHF | TRBJ1-5 | TRBV7-2 | few | NA
TGCAGCGTTGAAGCCGCAACGGCCGGAGAAAAACTGTTTTTT | CSVEAATAGEKLFF | TRBJ1-4 | TRBV29-1 | few | NA
TGCGCCAGCAGATTGGGATCGGGGAGGGAGACCCAGTACTTC | CASRLGSGRETQYF | TRBJ2-5 | TRBV5-1 | NA | NA
TGTGCCAGCAGCTTAGAGCTTTATCAGGGAGACGCGCCCCAGCATTTT | CASSLELYQGDAPQHF | TRBJ1-5 | TRBV7-6 | NA | NA
TGTGCCAGTAGTGGGGGGACAGGGAAGGAATACAATGAGCAGTTCTTC | CASSGGTGKEYNEQFF | TRBJ2-1 | TRBV19 | few | TRBD1
TGCACCAGCAGCCAAGATTGGGCGACTCCCGCCATTTTCACAGATACGCAGTATTTT | CTSSQDWATPAIFTDTQYF | TRBJ2-3 | TRBV1 | NA | NA
TGTGCCAGCAGCGGCTATACTAGCACAGATACGCAGTATTTT | CASSGYTSTDTQYF | TRBJ2-3 | TRBV2 | NA | NA
TGTGCCAGTAGTACCCCGACTAGCGGATTCACAGATACGCAGTATTTT | CASSTPTSGFTDTQYF | TRBJ2-3 | TRBV19 | NA | TRBD2
TGCGCCAGCAGCCAAGCTATGCCACCCAGGGCAGATACGCAGTATTTT | CASSQAMPPRADTQYF | TRBJ2-3 | TRBV4-3 | NA | NA
TGTGCCAGCAGCGCCCGACAGGGCTCTGGAAACACCATATATTTT | CASSARQGSGNTIYF | TRBJ1-3 | TRBV9 | NA | TRBD1
TGTGCCAGCTCACCACCCCAGACGAGCACAGATACGCAGTATTTT | CASSPPQTSTDTQYF | TRBJ2-3 | TRBV18 | few | NA
TGTGCCACCAGCAGAGGAGGCGGTAAACCCTACGAGCAGTACTTC | CATSRGGGKPYEQYF | TRBJ2-7 | TRBV15 | few | NA
TGTGCCAGCAGCAACGGACTAGCTACCGAGCAGTACTTC | CASSNGLATEQYF | TRBJ2-7 | TRBV7-2 | NA | TRBD2
TGTGCCAGCAGCCAAGTAGGCGGGAAGGGGACCCAGTACTTC | CASSQVGGKGTQYF | TRBJ2-5 | TRBV3-1 | few | NA
TGTGCCAGCAGTCCTAGGGGGGGGACTAGTAAGCAGTTCTTC | CASSPRGGTSKQFF | TRBJ2-1 | TRBV12-3/TRBV12-4 | few | TRBD2
TGTGCCAGCTCACCGGTTAGCGGAAAGGAAAGAGAGACCCAGTACTTC | CASSPVSGKERETQYF | TRBJ2-5 | TRBV18 | NA | NA
TGTGCCACCAGCGGCCGGGAGGATGCCTACAATGAGCAGTTCTTC | CATSGREDAYNEQFF | TRBJ2-1 | TRBV15 | NA | TRBD2
TGTGCCAGCAGCTCGGGACTAGCGGGAGTCGAGCAGTTCTTC | CASSSGLAGVEQFF | TRBJ2-1 | TRBV11-1 | many | TRBD2
TGTGCCAGCAGCTTAGGGTCTAGCAGATACAATGAGCAGTTCTTC | CASSLGSSRYNEQFF | TRBJ2-1 | TRBV7-2 | NA | NA
TGTGCCAGCAGCATGTGGGACGGATCCAATGAGCAGTTCTTC | CASSMWDGSNEQFF | TRBJ2-1 | TRBV5-5 | NA | NA
TGTGCCAGCAGTTTAATTGGGGGCTTATATGAAAAACTGTTTTTT | CASSLIGGLYEKLFF | TRBJ1-4 | TRBV12-3/TRBV12-4 | few | NA
TGCGCCAGCAGCTTGGGGGGGCGGGCTTTCTTT | CASSLGGRAFF | TRBJ1-1 | TRBV5-1 | NA | NA
TGCAGTGCTAGTGGGGACCTCGGGGCCCAAGAGACCCAGTACTTC | CSASGDLGAQETQYF | TRBJ2-5 | TRBV20-1 | NA | NA
TGCAGTGCTAGATGGGCTTTCTTT | CSARWAFF | TRBJ1-1 | TRBV20-1 | NA | NA
TGTGCCACCAGCAGGTATCTCGGGGGGTCCTACAATGAGCAGTTCTTC | CATSRYLGGSYNEQFF | TRBJ2-1 | TRBV15 | NA | TRBD2
TGTGCCAGCAGTTTATCCTCGGCAAGGGCGATAACAGATACGCAGTATTTT | CASSLSSARAITDTQYF | TRBJ2-3 | TRBV27 | few | NA
TGTGCCAGCAGCTTAGCGCTGTCAACAGCTGGAAACACCATATATTTT | CASSLALSTAGNTIYF | TRBJ1-3 | TRBV7-2 | NA | NA
TGTGCCAGCAGCTATCCCGGGACTAGTAGCAATGAGCAGTTCTTC | CASSYPGTSSNEQFF | TRBJ2-1 | TRBV7-3 | few | TRBD2
TGTGCCAGCACGTCCTGGGACCCTGTCGGTGAGCAGTTCTTC | CASTSWDPVGEQFF | TRBJ2-1 | TRBV12-3/TRBV12-4 | NA | NA
TGTGCCAGCAGCAAAGGGACAGGGGGAGTCTACGAGCAGTACTTC | CASSKGTGGVYEQYF | TRBJ2-7 | TRBV7-7 | NA | TRBD1
TGCAGTGCTATGGGGGAGGGACGTAGCGAAAAACTGTTTTTT | CSAMGEGRSEKLFF | TRBJ1-4 | TRBV20-1 | NA | NA
TGTGCCAGCAGGCCGGCCGGGGGTGAGCAGTACTTC | CASRPAGGEQYF | TRBJ2-7 | TRBV6-5 | NA | NA
TGTGCCAGCAGCTTAGAAAGAGTCAGACGCCACGTTTGGCAGTTCTTC | CASSLERVRRHVWQFF | TRBJ2-1 | TRBV7-2 | NA | NA
TGTGCCAGCAGTTACTCGACGGTTCGGGACAAGGTTTTT | CASSYSTVRDKVF | TRBJ2-2 | TRBV6-5 | NA | NA
TGTGCCAGCGGCCCAGATGGTTCTGGGGCCAACGTCCTGACTTTC | CASGPDGSGANVLTF | TRBJ2-6 | TRBV7-3 | NA | NA
TGTGCCAGCAGGTCGGGTCATGAGCAGTTCTTC | CASRSGHEQFF | TRBJ2-1 | TRBV3-1 | NA | NA